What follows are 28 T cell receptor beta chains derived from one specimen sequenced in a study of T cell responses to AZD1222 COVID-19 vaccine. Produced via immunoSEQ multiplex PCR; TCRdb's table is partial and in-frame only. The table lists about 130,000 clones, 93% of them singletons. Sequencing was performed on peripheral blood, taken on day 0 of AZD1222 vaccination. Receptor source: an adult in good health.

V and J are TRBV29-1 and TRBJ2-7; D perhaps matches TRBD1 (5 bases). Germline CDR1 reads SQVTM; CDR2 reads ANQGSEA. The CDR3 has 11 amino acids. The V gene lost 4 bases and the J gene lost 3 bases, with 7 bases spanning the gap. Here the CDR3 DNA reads TGCAGCGTTGTTGACAGCTACGAGCAGTACTTC. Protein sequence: CSVVDSYEQYF.

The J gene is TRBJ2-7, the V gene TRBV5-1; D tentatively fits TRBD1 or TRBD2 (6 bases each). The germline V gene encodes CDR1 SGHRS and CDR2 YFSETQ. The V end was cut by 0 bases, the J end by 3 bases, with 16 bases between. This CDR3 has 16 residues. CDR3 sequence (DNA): TGCGCCAGCAGCTTGGGCAATGTGGGGGGCCGCTACGAGCAGTACTTC. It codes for CASSLGNVGGRYEQYF. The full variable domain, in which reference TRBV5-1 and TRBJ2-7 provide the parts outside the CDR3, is KAGVTQTPRYLIKTRGQQVTLSCSPISGHRSVSWYQQTPGQGLQFLFEYFSETQRNKGNFPGRFSGRQFSNSRSEMNVSTLELGDSALYLCASSLGNVGGRYEQYFGPGTRLTVT.

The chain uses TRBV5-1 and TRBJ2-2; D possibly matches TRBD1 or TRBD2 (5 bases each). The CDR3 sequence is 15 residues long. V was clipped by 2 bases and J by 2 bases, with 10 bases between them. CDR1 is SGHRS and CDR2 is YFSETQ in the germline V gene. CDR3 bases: TGCGCCAGCAGCTTCGGGACGGCCAACACCGGGGAGCTGTTTTTT. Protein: CASSFGTANTGELFF.

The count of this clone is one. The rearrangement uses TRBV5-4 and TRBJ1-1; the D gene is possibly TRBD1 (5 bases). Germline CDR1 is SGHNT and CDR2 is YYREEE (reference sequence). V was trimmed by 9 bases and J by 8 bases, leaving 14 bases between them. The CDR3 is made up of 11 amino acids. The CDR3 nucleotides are TGTGCCATGGGGGATGGTAGGGAAGCTTTCTTT. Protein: CAMGDGREAFF.

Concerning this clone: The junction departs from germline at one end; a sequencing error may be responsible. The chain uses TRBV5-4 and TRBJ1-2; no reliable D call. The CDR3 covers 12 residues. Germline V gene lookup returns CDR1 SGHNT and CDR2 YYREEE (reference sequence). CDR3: CASSFDRAIPNF. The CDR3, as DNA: TGTGCCAGCAGCTTCGACCGGGCCATCCCCAACTTC.

CDR3 sequence reads: CASRPPGGSGNTIYF. The CDR3 DNA follows: TGTGCCAGCAGACCCCCCGGGGGTTCTGGAAACACCATATATTTT. V usage is TRBV6-5 and J usage is TRBJ1-3; D possibly corresponds to TRBD1 (5 bases). The CDR3 spans 15 residues. V was cut by 6 bases and J by 1 base, with 13 bases left in between. Germline V gene lookup returns CDR1 MNHEY and CDR2 SVGAGI.

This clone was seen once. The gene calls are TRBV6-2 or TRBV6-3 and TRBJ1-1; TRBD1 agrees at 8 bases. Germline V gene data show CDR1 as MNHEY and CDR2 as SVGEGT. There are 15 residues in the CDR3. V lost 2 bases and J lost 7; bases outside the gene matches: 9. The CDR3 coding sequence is TGTGCCAGCAGTTACCCGGGACAGGAGGGACTTGAAGCTTTCTTT. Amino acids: CASSYPGQEGLEAFF.

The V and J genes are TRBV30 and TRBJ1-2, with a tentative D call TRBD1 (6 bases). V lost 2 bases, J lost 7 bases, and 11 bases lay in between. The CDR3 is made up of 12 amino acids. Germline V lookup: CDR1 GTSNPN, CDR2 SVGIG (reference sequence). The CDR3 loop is CAWSYRESGYTF. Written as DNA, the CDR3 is TGTGCCTGGAGTTACAGGGAGTCTGGCTACACCTTC. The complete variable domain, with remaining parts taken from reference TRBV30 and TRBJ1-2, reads SQTIHQWPATLVQPVGSPLSLECTVEGTSNPNLYWYRQAAGRGLQLLFYSVGIGQISSEVPQNLSASRPQDRQFILSSKKLLLSDSGFYLCAWSYRESGYTFGSGTRLTVV.

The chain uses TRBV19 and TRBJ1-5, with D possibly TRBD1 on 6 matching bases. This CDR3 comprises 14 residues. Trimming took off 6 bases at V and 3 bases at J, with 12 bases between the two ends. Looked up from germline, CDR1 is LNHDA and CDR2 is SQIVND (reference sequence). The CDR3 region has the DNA TGTGCCAGTAGCCGCCGGACAGACAATCAGCCCCAGCATTTT. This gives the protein CASSRRTDNQPQHF.

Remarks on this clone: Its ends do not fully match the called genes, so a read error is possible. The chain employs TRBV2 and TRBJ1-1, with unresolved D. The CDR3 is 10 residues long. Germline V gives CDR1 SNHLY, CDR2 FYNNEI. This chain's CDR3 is CASRETEAFF. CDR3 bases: TGTGCCAGCCGTGAAACTGAAGCTTTCTTT.

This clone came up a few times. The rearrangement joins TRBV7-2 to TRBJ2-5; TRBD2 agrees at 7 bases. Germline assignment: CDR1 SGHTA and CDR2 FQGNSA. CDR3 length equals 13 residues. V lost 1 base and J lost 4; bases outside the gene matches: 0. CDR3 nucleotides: TGTGCCAGCAGCTTAGGGGGGGGAGAGACCCAGTACTTC. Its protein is CASSLGGGETQYF.

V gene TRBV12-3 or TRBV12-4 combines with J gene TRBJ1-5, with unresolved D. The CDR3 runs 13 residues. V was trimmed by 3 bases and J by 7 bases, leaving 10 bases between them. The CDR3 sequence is CASSFWPSQPQHF. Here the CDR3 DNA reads TGTGCCAGCAGTTTTTGGCCCTCCCAGCCCCAGCATTTT.

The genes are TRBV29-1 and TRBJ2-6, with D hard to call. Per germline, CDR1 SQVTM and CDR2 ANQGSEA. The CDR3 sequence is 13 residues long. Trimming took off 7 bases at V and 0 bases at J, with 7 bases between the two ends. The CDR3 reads CSARASGANVLTF. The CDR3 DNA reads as TGCAGCGCCAGAGCCTCTGGGGCCAACGTCCTGACTTTC.

The CDR3 sequence: CASSKPAGAHQETQYF. The CDR3, as DNA: TGTGCCAGTAGTAAACCCGCGGGAGCACACCAAGAGACCCAGTACTTC. The V and J genes are TRBV19 and TRBJ2-5, with 7 bases lining up with TRBD2. The V segment lost 4 bases and the J segment 0 bases; nucleotides outside the gene matches: 8. The CDR3 loop spans 16 amino acids. Germline CDR1 is LNHDA and CDR2 is SQIVND (reference sequence).

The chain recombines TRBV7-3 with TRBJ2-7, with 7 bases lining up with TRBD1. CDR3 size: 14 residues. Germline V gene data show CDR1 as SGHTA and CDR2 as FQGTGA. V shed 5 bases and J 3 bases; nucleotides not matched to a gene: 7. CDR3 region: CASSVQGSSYEQYF. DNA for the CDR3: TGTGCCAGCAGCGTACAGGGGTCTAGCTACGAGCAGTACTTC.

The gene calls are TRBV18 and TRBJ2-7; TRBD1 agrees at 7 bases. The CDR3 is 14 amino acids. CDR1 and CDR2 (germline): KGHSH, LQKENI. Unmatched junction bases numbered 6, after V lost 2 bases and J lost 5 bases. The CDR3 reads CASSPRQGRDEQYF. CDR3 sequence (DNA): TGTGCCAGCTCACCAAGACAGGGAAGAGACGAGCAGTACTTC.

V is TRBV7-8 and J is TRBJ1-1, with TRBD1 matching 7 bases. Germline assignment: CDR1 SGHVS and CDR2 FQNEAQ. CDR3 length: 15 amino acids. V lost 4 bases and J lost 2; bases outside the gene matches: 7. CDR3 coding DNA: TGTGCCAGCAGCTCAGGGGGACATCTCAACACTGAAGCTTTCTTT. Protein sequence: CASSSGGHLNTEAFF. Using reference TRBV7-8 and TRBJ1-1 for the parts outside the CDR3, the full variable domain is GAGVSQSPRYKVAKRGQDVALRCDPISGHVSLFWYQQALGQGPEFLTYFQNEAQLDKSGLPSDRFFAERPEGSVSTLKIQRTQQEDSAVYLCASSSGGHLNTEAFFGQGTRLTVV.

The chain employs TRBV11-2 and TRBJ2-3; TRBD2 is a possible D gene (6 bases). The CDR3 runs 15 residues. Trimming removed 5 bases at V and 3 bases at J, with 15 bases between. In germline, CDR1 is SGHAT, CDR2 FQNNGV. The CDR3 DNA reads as TGTGCCAGCAGCCTACTAGCCCCGGCGACAGATACGCAGTATTTT. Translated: CASSLLAPATDTQYF.

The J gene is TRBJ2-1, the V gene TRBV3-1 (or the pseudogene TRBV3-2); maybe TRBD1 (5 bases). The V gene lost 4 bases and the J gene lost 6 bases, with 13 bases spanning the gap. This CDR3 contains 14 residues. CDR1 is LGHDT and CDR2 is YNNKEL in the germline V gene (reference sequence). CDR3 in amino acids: CASSLQGPTNEQFF. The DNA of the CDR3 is TGTGCCAGCAGCCTGCAGGGTCCTACCAATGAGCAGTTCTTC.

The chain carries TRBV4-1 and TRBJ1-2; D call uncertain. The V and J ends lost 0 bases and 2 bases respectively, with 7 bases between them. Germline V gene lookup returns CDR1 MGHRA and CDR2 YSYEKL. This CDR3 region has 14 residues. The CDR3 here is CASSQDGGNYGYTF. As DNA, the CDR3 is TGCGCCAGCAGCCAAGATGGAGGGAACTATGGCTACACCTTC.

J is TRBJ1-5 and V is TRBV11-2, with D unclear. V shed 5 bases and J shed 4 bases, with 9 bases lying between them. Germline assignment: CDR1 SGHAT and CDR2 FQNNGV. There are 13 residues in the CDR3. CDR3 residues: CASSPLQNQPQHF. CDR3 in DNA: TGTGCCAGCAGCCCCTTGCAAAATCAGCCCCAGCATTTT.

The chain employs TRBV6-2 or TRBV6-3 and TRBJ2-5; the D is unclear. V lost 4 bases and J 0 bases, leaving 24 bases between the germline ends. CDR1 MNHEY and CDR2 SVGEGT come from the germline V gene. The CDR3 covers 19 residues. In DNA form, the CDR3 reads TGTGCCAGCAGTTTCTACAATCGGCGACTCATAGCAAACCAAGAGACCCAGTACTTC. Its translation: CASSFYNRRLIANQETQYF.

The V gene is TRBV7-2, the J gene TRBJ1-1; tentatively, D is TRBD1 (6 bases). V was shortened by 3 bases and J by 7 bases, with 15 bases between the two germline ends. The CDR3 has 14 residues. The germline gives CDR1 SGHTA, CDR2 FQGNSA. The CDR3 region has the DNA TGTGCCAGCAGCTTCTGGGACAAAGGGCTTGAAGCTTTCTTT. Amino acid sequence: CASSFWDKGLEAFF.

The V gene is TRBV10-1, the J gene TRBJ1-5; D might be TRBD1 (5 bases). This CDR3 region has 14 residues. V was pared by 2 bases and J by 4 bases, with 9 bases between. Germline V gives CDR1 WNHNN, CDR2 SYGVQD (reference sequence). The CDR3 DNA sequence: TGCGCCAGCAGTGAGCAGGGACGAAATCAGCCCCAGCATTTT. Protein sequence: CASSEQGRNQPQHF.

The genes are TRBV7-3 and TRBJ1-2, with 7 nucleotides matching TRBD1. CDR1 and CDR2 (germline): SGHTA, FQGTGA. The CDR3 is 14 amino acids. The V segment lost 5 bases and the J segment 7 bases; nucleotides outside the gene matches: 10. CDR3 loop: CASSATGLVGGYTF. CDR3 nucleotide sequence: TGTGCCAGCAGCGCGACAGGGTTGGTGGGTGGCTACACCTTC.

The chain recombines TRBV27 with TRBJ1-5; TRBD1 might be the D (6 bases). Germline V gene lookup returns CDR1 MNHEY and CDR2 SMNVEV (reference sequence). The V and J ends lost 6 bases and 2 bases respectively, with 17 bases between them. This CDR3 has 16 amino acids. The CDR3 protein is CASRPTGLSGNQPQHF. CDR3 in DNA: TGTGCCAGCAGACCTACAGGGTTATCTGGCAATCAGCCCCAGCATTTT.

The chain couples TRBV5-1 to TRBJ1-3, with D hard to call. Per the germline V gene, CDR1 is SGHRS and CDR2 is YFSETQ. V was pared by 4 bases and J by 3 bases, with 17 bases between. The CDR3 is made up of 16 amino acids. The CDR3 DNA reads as TGCGCCAGCAGCGTTCCGGGCCCTCACAATGGAAACACCATATATTTT. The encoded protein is CASSVPGPHNGNTIYF. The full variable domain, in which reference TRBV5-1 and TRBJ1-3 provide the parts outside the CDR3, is KAGVTQTPRYLIKTRGQQVTLSCSPISGHRSVSWYQQTPGQGLQFLFEYFSETQRNKGNFPGRFSGRQFSNSRSEMNVSTLELGDSALYLCASSVPGPHNGNTIYFGEGSWLTVV.

The CDR3 sequence is CASSPGTPVNEQFF. CDR3 bases: TGTGCCAGCAGCCCAGGGACTCCTGTCAATGAGCAGTTCTTC. V is TRBV7-9 and J is TRBJ2-1; a weak D match, TRBD2 (6 bases). Germline V gives CDR1 SEHNR, CDR2 FQNEAQ (reference sequence). The CDR3 runs 14 residues. V was cut by 5 bases and J by 6 bases, with 14 bases left in between.